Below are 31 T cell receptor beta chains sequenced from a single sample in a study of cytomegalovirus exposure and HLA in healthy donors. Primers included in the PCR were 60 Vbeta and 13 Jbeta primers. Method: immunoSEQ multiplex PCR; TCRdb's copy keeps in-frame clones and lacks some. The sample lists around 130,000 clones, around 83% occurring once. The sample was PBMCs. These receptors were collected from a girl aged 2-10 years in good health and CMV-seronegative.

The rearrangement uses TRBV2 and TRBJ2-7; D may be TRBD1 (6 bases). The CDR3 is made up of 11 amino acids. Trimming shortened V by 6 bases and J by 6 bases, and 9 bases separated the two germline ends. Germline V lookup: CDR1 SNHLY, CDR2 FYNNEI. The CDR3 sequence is CASRGAGEQYF. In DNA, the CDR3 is TGTGCCAGCAGGGGGGCGGGCGAGCAGTACTTC.

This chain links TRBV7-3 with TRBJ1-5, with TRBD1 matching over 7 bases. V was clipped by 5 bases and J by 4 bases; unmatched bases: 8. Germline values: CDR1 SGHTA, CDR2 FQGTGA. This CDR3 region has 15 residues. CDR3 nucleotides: TGTGCCAGCAGCACAACAGGGGTAGGAAATCAGCCCCAGCATTTT. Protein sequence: CASSTTGVGNQPQHF.

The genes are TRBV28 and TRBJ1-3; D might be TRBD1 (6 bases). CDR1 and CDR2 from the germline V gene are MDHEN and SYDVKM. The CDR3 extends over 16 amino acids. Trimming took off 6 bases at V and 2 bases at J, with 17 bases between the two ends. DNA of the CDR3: TGTGCCAGCAGCTCCATCGACAGGAGGCCTGGAAACACCATATATTTT. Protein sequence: CASSSIDRRPGNTIYF.

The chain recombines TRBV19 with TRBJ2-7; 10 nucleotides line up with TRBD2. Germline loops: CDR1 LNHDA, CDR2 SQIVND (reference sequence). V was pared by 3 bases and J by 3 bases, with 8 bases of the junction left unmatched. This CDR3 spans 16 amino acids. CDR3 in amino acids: CASSILAGEDRYEQYF. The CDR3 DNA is TGTGCCAGTAGTATTCTAGCGGGAGAGGACCGCTACGAGCAGTACTTC.

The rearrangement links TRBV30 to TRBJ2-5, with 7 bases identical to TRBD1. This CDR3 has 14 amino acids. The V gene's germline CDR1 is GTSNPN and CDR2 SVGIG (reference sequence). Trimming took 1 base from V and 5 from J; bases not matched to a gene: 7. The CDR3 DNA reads TGTGCCTGGAGTGGTCACAGGGGCGGGGAGACCCAGTACTTC. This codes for CAWSGHRGGETQYF. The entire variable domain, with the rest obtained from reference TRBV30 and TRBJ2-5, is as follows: SQTIHQWPATLVQPVGSPLSLECTVEGTSNPNLYWYRQAAGRGLQLLFYSVGIGQISSEVPQNLSASRPQDRQFILSSKKLLLSDSGFYLCAWSGHRGGETQYFGPGTRLLVL.

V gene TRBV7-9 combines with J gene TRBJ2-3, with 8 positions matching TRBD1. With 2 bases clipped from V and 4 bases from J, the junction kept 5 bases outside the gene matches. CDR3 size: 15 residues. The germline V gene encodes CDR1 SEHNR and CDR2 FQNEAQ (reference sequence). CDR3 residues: CASSLPDRVADTQYF. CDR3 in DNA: TGTGCCAGCAGCTTACCGGACAGGGTCGCAGATACGCAGTATTTT.

The DNA of the CDR3 is TGTGCCAGCAGCCCTACAGAAACTGAAGCTTTCTTT. Its translation is CASSPTETEAFF. This chain connects TRBV7-9 to TRBJ1-1; D not resolved. V lost 5 bases and J lost 5, with 9 bases in between. The CDR3 has 12 amino acids. The germline gives CDR1 SEHNR, CDR2 FQNEAQ (reference sequence).

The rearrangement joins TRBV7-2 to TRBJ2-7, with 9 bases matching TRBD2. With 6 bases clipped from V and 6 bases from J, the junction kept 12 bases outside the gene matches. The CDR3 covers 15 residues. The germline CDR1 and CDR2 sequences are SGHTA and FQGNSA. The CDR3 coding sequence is TGTGCCAGCAGGGGGATAGCGGGAGTTGTTACCGAGCAGTACTTC. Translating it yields CASRGIAGVVTEQYF.

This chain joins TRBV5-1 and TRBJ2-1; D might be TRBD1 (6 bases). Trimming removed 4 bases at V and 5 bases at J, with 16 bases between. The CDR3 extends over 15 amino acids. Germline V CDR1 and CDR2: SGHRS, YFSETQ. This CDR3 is CASSPDGGAHNEQFF. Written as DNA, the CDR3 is TGCGCCAGCAGCCCGGATGGGGGCGCACACAATGAGCAGTTCTTC.

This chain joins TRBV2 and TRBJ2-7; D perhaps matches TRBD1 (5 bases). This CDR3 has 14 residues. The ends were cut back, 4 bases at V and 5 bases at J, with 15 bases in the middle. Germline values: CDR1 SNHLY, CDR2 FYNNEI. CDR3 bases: TGTGCCAGCAGTGTTTCGCCCAGGGTCCACGAGCAGTACTTC. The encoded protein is CASSVSPRVHEQYF.

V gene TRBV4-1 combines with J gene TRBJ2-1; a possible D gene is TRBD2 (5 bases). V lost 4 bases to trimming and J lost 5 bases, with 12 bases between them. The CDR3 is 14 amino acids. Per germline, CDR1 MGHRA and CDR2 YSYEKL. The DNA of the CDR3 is TGCGCCAGCAGCCTGGACTTAATGGACAATGAGCAGTTCTTC. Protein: CASSLDLMDNEQFF.

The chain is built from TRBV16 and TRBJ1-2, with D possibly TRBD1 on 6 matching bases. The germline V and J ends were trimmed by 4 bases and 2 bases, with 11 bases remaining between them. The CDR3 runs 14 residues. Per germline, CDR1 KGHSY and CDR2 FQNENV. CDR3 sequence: CASSPQQGNYGYTF. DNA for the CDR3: TGTGCCAGCAGCCCGCAACAGGGAAACTATGGCTACACCTTC.

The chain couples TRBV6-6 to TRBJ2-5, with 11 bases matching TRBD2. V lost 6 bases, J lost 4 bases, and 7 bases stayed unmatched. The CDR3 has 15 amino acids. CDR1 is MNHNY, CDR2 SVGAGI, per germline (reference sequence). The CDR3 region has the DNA TGTGCCAGCAGCCTAACGACTAGCGGGATAGAGACCCAGTACTTC. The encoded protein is CASSLTTSGIETQYF.

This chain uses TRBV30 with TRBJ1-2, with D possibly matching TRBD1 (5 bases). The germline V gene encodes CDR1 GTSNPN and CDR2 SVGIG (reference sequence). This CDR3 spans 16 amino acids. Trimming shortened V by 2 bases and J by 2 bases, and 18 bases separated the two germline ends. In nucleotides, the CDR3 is TGTGCCTGGAGTCTGGACAATCCACGCTTAAACTATGGCTACACCTTC. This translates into CAWSLDNPRLNYGYTF.

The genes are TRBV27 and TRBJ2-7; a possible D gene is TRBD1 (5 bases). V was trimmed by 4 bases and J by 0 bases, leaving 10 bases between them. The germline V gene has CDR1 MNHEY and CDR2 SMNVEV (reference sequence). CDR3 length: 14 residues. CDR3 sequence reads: CASSWTPRSYEQYF. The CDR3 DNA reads TGTGCCAGCAGTTGGACACCGCGCTCCTACGAGCAGTACTTC.

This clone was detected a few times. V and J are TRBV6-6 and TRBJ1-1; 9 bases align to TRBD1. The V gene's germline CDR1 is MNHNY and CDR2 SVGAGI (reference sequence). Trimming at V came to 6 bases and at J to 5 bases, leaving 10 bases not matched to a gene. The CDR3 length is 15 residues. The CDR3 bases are TGTGCCAGCAGCCCAACAGGGGGCCGGGGGACTGAAGCTTTCTTT. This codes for CASSPTGGRGTEAFF.

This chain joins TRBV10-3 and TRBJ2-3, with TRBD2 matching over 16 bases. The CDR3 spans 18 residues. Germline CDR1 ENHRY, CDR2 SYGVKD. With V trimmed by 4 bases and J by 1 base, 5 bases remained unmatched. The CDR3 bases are TGTGCCATCAGTGGGGGACTAGCGGGGGGGCGAGGCACAGATACGCAGTATTTT. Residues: CAISGGLAGGRGTDTQYF.

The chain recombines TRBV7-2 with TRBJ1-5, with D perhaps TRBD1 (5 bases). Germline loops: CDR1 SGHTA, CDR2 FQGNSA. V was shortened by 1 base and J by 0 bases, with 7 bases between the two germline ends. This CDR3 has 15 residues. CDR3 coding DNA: TGTGCCAGCAGCTTAGAACAGGTTAGCAATCAGCCCCAGCATTTT. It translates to CASSLEQVSNQPQHF. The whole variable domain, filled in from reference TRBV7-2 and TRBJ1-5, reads GAGVSQSPSNKVTEKGKDVELRCDPISGHTALYWYRQSLGQGLEFLIYFQGNSAPDKSGLPSDRFSAERTGGSVSTLTIQRTQQEDSAVYLCASSLEQVSNQPQHFGDGTRLSIL.

The CDR3 DNA sequence: TGTGCCAGCACCGACCCGGAGAACGCGAACACCGGGGAGCTGTTTTTT. It encodes CASTDPENANTGELFF. The genes are TRBV7-9 and TRBJ2-2; D gene uncertain. The V end lost 7 bases, the J end lost 0 bases, and 15 bases lay between the germline ends. Germline V gene sequence: CDR1 SEHNR, CDR2 FQNEAQ (reference sequence). There are 16 residues in the CDR3.

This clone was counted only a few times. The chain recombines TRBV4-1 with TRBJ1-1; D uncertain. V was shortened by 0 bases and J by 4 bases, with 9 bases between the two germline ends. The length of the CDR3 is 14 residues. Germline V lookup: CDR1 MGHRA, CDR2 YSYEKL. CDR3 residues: CASSQETYGTEAFF. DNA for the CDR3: TGCGCCAGCAGCCAAGAAACGTACGGCACTGAAGCTTTCTTT.

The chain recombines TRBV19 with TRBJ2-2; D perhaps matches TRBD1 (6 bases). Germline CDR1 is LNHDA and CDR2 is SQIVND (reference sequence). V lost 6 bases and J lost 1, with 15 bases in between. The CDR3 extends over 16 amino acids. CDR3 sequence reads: CASRITGTMNTGELFF. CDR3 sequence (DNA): TGTGCCAGTAGGATAACCGGGACAATGAACACCGGGGAGCTGTTTTTT.

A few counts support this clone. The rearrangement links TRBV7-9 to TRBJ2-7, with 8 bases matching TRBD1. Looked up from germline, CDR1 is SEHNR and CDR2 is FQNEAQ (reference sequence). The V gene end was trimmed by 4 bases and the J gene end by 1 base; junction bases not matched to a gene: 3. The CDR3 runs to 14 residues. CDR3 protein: CASSSGTGSYEQYF. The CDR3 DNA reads TGTGCCAGCAGCTCTGGGACAGGTTCCTACGAGCAGTACTTC.

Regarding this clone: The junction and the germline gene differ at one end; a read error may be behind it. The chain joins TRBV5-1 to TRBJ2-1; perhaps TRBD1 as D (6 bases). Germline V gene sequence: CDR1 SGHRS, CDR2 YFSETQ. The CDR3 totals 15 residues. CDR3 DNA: TGCGCCAGCATCTTGAATCAGGGGCGATACAATGAGCAGTTCTTC. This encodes CASILNQGRYNEQFF.

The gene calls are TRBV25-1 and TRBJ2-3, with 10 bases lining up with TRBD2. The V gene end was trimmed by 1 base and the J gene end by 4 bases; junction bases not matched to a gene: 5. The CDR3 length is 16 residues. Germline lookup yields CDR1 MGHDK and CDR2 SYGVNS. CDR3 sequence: CASSESSGGFSDTQYF. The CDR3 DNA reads TGTGCCAGCAGTGAATCTAGCGGGGGTTTCTCAGATACGCAGTATTTT. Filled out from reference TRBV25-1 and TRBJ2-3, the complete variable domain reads EADIYQTPRYLVIGTGKKITLECSQTMGHDKMYWYQQDPGMELHLIHYSYGVNSTEKGDLSSESTVSRIRTEHFPLTLESARPSHTSQYLCASSESSGGFSDTQYFGPGTRLTVL.

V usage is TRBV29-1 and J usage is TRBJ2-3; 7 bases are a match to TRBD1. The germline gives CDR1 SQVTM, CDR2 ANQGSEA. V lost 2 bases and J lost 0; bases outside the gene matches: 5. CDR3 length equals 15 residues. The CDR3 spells CSVEFPGQSTDTQYF. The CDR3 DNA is TGCAGCGTTGAATTCCCGGGACAGAGCACAGATACGCAGTATTTT.

The CDR3: CASSRTGGAWQPQHF. CDR3 DNA sequence: TGTGCCAGCAGTCGGACAGGGGGCGCCTGGCAGCCCCAGCATTTT. V gene TRBV27 combines with J gene TRBJ1-5, with 11 nucleotides matching TRBD1. CDR3 length: 15 residues. The V and J ends lost 5 bases and 7 bases, in that order; junction bases with no gene match: 7. The germline V gene has CDR1 MNHEY and CDR2 SMNVEV (reference sequence).

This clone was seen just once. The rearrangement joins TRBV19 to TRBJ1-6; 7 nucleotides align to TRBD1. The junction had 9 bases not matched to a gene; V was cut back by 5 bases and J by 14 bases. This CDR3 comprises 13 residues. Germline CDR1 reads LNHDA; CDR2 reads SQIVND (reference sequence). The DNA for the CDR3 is TGTGCCAGTAGTGGGGACAGCGGGGGATCCCTCCACTTT. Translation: CASSGDSGGSLHF. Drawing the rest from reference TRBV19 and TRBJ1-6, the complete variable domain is DGGITQSPKYLFRKEGQNVTLSCEQNLNHDAMYWYRQDPGQGLRLIYYSQIVNDFQKGDIAEGYSVSREKKESFPLTVTSAQKNPTAFYLCASSGDSGGSLHFGNGTRLTVT.

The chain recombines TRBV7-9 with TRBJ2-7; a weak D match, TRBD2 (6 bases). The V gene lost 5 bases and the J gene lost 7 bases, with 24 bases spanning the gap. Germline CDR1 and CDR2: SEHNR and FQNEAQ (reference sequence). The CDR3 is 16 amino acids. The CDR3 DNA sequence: TGTGCCAGCAGCCCCCCCCCACTAGCCCTCTCCCGGGAGCAGTACTTC. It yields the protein CASSPPPLALSREQYF.

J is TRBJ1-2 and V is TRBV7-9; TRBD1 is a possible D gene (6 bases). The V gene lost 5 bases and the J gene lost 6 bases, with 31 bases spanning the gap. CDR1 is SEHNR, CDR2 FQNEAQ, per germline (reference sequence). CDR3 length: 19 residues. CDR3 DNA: TGTGCCAGCAGCCAAAACCTAGTCCGGGACACCATGACCCAGAATGGCTACACCTTC. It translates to CASSQNLVRDTMTQNGYTF.

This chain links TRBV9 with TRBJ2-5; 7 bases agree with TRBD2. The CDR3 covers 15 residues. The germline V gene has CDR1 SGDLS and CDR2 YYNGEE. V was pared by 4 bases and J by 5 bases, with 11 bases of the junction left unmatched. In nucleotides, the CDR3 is TGTGCCAGCAGCACTAGGACTAGACCCGGGGAGACCCAGTACTTC. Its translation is CASSTRTRPGETQYF.

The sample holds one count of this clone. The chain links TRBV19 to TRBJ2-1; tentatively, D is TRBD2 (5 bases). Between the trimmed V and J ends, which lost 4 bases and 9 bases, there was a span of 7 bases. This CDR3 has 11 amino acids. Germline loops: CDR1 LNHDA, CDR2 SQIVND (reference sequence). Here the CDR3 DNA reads TGTGCCAGTAGTACGGGGAGTGAGCAGTTCTTC. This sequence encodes CASSTGSEQFF.